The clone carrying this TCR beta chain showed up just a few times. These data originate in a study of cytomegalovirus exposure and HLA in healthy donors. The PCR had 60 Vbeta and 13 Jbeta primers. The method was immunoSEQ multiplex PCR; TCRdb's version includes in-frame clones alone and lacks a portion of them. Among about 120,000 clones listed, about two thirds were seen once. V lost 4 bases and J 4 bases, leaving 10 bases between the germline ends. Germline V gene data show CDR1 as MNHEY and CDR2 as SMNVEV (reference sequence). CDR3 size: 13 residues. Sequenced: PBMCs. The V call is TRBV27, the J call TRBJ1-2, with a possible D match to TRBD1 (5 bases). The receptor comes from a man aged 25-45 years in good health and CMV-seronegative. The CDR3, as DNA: TGTGCCAGCAGTTGGCGGGGGACCTATGGCTACACCTTC. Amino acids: CASSWRGTYGYTF.